This is a list of T cell receptor beta chains from one sample in a study of T cell responses to AZD1222 COVID-19 vaccine. Produced via immunoSEQ multiplex PCR; TCRdb's table is partial and in-frame only. Among some 130,000 clones listed, over 85% were seen once. The source material was peripheral blood, sampled on day 0 of AZD1222 vaccination. Source of these receptors: an adult in good health. The CDR3 runs from the conserved cysteine through the conserved F or W. The D gene is left open where the match is weak. Size tells how often a clone was seen (once, few, many) or the class of an expanded clone, and some rows leave it out.

>once|14|TRBJ1-1|TRBV30|-
TGTGCCTGGAAGATACAGGGTCGTTACACTGAAGCTTTCTTT
CAWKIQGRYTEAFF
>-|15|TRBJ1-4|TRBV7-8|-
TGTGCCAGCAGCTTAGGGGACACTAAGGGGGAAAAACTGTTTTTT
CASSLGDTKGEKLFF
>-|16|TRBJ2-7|TRBV7-2|TRBD2
TGTGCCAGCAGCCCAGATGGGACTAGCGGGAGTTACGAGCAGTACTTC
CASSPDGTSGSYEQYF
>-|13|TRBJ1-2|TRBV28|-
TGTGCCAGCAGTTTCCCCGGGGGGGATGGCTACACCTTC
CASSFPGGDGYTF
>-|16|TRBJ1-6|TRBV6-5|-
TGTGCCAGCAGTTACTCGGGCAGGGATTTAGTTTCACCCCTCCACTTT
CASSYSGRDLVSPLHF
>-|13|TRBJ2-1|TRBV5-1|-
TGCGCCAGCAGCACCGGACCCCTCGATGAGCAGTTCTTC
CASSTGPLDEQFF
>-|14|TRBJ2-7|TRBV5-1|-
TGCGCCAGCAGCTTGGTGACACATTCCTACGAGCAGTACTTC
CASSLVTHSYEQYF
>-|14|TRBJ1-1|TRBV7-2|-
TGTGCCAGCGGATACCGGGGTTTTGAGGATTCGGCTTTCTTT
CASGYRGFEDSAFF
>-|13|TRBJ1-2|TRBV28|TRBD1
TGTGCCAGCAAGGACAGGATTAACTATGGCTACACCTTC
CASKDRINYGYTF
>-|15|TRBJ1-1|TRBV18|-
TGTGCCAGCTCACCACCCCTCGGACCGGACACTGAAGCTTTCTTT
CASSPPLGPDTEAFF
>-|15|TRBJ1-4|TRBV5-1|-
TGCGCCAGCAGCTTAGAGGATGGAGGAGATGAAAAACTGTTTTTT
CASSLEDGGDEKLFF
>-|16|TRBJ2-5|TRBV18|TRBD2
TGTGCCAGCTCACAACCCGGGACTAGCAATTGGGAGACCCAGTACTTC
CASSQPGTSNWETQYF
>-|13|TRBJ1-1|TRBV30|-
TGTGCCTGGGGTATTCGAGCGAACACTGAAGCTTTCTTT
CAWGIRANTEAFF
>-|15|TRBJ1-5|TRBV6-6|-
TGTGCCAGCAGCACAGCTGTCGGGTCGGGTCAGCCCCAGCATTTT
CASSTAVGSGQPQHF
>-|14|TRBJ1-1|TRBV30|-
TGTGCCTGGAGTCTTATGAGGGGAGGGGGTGAAGCTTTCTTT
CAWSLMRGGGEAFF
>-|17|TRBJ2-1|TRBV3-1/TRBV3-2|TRBD2
TGTGCCAGCAGCCAAGATAGGCGGGACTATCCACTAAATGAGCAGTTCTTC
CASSQDRRDYPLNEQFF
>-|14|TRBJ1-1|TRBV5-1|-
TGCGCCAGCAGCGCCAGGGAGTCTAACACTGAAGCTTTCTTT
CASSARESNTEAFF
>-|16|TRBJ1-3|TRBV5-1|TRBD1
TGCGCCAGCAGCTTGGCGTTGGGGACAGCCGGAAACACCATATATTTT
CASSLALGTAGNTIYF
>-|16|TRBJ2-1|TRBV19|TRBD2
TGTGCCAGTAGGAAGAGCGGGAGTAATTCCTACAATGAGCAGTTCTTC
CASRKSGSNSYNEQFF
>once|13|TRBJ1-2|TRBV7-3|-
TGTGCCAGCAGCGGCCCCCGGCTACAAGGCTACACCTTC
CASSGPRLQGYTF
>-|15|TRBJ1-1|TRBV5-1|-
TGCGCCAGCAGTTTGGGGTCGGGAGTCGGCGATGAAGCTTTCTTT
CASSLGSGVGDEAFF
>-|15|TRBJ2-7|TRBV20-1|-
TGCAGTGCTAGTTTCCCCAGGGTAGGATCCTACGAGCAGTACTTC
CSASFPRVGSYEQYF
>-|12|TRBJ1-1|TRBV2|-
TGTGCCAGCACAACGGCGGCCACTGAAGCTTTCTTT
CASTTAATEAFF
>-|12|TRBJ1-6|TRBV12-3/TRBV12-4|-
TGTGCCAGCAGTACAGCGGATTCACCCCTCCACTTT
CASSTADSPLHF
>-|14|TRBJ1-5|TRBV5-6|-
TGTGCCAGCAGCCCCGGGGGGGTCTATCAGCCCCAGCATTTT
CASSPGGVYQPQHF
>-|15|TRBJ1-3|TRBV14|-
TGTGCCAGCAGCCAAGTGGGCAGCTCTGGAAACACCATATATTTT
CASSQVGSSGNTIYF
>-|12|TRBJ2-3|TRBV11-2|-
TGTGCCAGCAGCTTGGGATATGATACGCAGTATTTT
CASSLGYDTQYF
>-|14|TRBJ1-1|TRBV28|-
TGTGCCAGCAGTTCCCACGGTAGGAACACTGAAGCTTTCTTT
CASSSHGRNTEAFF
>-|15|TRBJ2-1|TRBV7-3|-
TGTGCCAGCAGCTCAAGCGTCGTAGGCCTCAATGAGCAGTTCTTC
CASSSSVVGLNEQFF
>once|11|TRBJ1-2|TRBV20-1|-
TGCAGTGCAATACACAACTATGGCTACACCTTC
CSAIHNYGYTF
>-|13|TRBJ2-3|TRBV29-1|-
TGCAGCTTCCGGGCAACCAGCACAGATACGCAGTATTTT
CSFRATSTDTQYF
>-|16|TRBJ2-3|TRBV5-4|-
TGTGCCAGCAGCGTTGGATCGGCGCCTCCCACAGATACGCAGTATTTT
CASSVGSAPPTDTQYF
>-|15|TRBJ2-5|TRBV27|TRBD1
TGTGCCAGCAGTTTAATTGACAGGGTCGGAGAGACCCAGTACTTC
CASSLIDRVGETQYF
>-|17|TRBJ2-5|TRBV10-3|TRBD2
TGTGCCATCAGTGAGTTCCCCCAGCGGGGGAGACAAGAGACCCAGTACTTC
CAISEFPQRGRQETQYF
>-|11|TRBJ2-7|TRBV2|-
TGTGCCAGCAACCTCGCCTACGAGCAGTACTTC
CASNLAYEQYF
>once|13|TRBJ2-5|TRBV7-2|-
TGTGCCAGCAGGAAAACTGGTGGAGAGACCCAGTACTTC
CASRKTGGETQYF
>-|11|TRBJ1-5|TRBV23-1|TRBD1
TGCGCCAGCAGACCCCGGGACAGGGGGCCATTT
CASRPRDRGPF
>-|15|TRBJ2-7|TRBV10-3|TRBD2
TGTGCCATCAGGGACTCTAGCGGGAAGTACTACGAGCAGTACTTC
CAIRDSSGKYYEQYF
>once|17|TRBJ1-2|TRBV15|-
TGTGCCACCAGCAGAGATTTGGAGGCGAAGGAACCCTATGGCTACACCTTC
CATSRDLEAKEPYGYTF
>-|14|TRBJ1-2|TRBV19|-
TGTGCCAGTAGTATTAGTCGACCCTACTATGGCTACACCTTC
CASSISRPYYGYTF
>-|11|TRBJ1-2|TRBV29-1|-
TGCAGCGGGGGGGATACCTATGGCTACACCTTC
CSGGDTYGYTF
>-|18|TRBJ2-6|TRBV11-2|TRBD1
TGTGCCAGCAGCCCCCGGACAGGGTTTCTGTTGGGGGCCAACGTCCTGACTTTC
CASSPRTGFLLGANVLTF
>-|13|TRBJ1-1|TRBV6-2/TRBV6-3|-
TGTGCCAGCAGTTACACAGGGAGGCCGTTCGCTTTCTTT
CASSYTGRPFAFF
>-|14|TRBJ1-2|TRBV2|-
TGTGCCAGCACCCGTCGGGCAGGGGTGGATGGCTACACCTTC
CASTRRAGVDGYTF
>-|14|TRBJ2-3|TRBV25-1|-
TGTGCCAGCATAGGGTTGGCTAGCACAGATACGCAGTATTTT
CASIGLASTDTQYF
>few|13|TRBJ1-1|TRBV5-5|TRBD1
TGTGCCAGCAGCCGCGGGACAGCGATTGAAGCTTTCTTT
CASSRGTAIEAFF
>few|14|TRBJ1-1|TRBV19|-
TGTGCCAGTAGTACCGCTAGACAGAACACTGAAGCTTTCTTT
CASSTARQNTEAFF
>-|15|TRBJ1-6|TRBV5-5|-
TGTGCCAGCAGCATACGACAGACTAGGGATTCACCCCTCCACTTT
CASSIRQTRDSPLHF
>-|14|TRBJ1-4|TRBV18|-
TGTGCCAGCTCACCCACAGAATTAAATGAAAAACTGTTTTTT
CASSPTELNEKLFF
>-|13|TRBJ2-3|TRBV7-9|-
TGTGCCAGCAGCCCACAAATCTCAGATACGCAGTATTTT
CASSPQISDTQYF
>once|14|TRBJ1-1|TRBV6-5|-
TGTGCCAGCAGCGTCCGGACACTCAACACTGAAGCTTTCTTT
CASSVRTLNTEAFF
>-|16|TRBJ2-2|TRBV2|-
TGTGCCAGCAGTGAACGGACACCGGGACGGACCGGGGAGCTGTTTTTT
CASSERTPGRTGELFF
>-|16|TRBJ2-1|TRBV7-9|TRBD2
TGTGCCAGCAGTTTCCCACTAGCGGGAGGGGACAATGAGCAGTTCTTC
CASSFPLAGGDNEQFF
>-|16|TRBJ2-3|TRBV10-1|-
TGCGCCAGCAGTGCCAAAAGGGGGGGGTACACAGATACGCAGTATTTT
CASSAKRGGYTDTQYF
>-|16|TRBJ1-1|TRBV6-5|TRBD1
TGTGCCAGCAGTTTGTGGGGGGACAGGGCGAACACTGAAGCTTTCTTT
CASSLWGDRANTEAFF
>-|15|TRBJ2-1|TRBV18|-
TGTGCCAGCTCACCAGTGAATAGCCTTGGGCGTGAGCAGTTCTTC
CASSPVNSLGREQFF
>-|14|TRBJ2-1|TRBV28|TRBD2
TGTGCCAGCAGACCAGCGGGAGGGTATAGTGAGCAGTTCTTC
CASRPAGGYSEQFF